This T cell receptor (beta chain) originates from a study of T cell responses to AZD1222 COVID-19 vaccine. TCRdb keeps only in-frame clones here, not all; method: immunoSEQ multiplex PCR. The table records fewer than 120,000 clones, 70% to 90% of them present only once. Worth noting for this clone: Its antigen is unknown.

Second doses at about 4 or about 12 weeks were pooled. Study-level points and caveats: Samples come after the peak T cell response, not at day 14.

This clonotype was obtained from an adult who received the AZD1222 COVID-19 vaccine. The source material was peripheral blood, sampled 28 days after the second AZD1222 dose.

CDR3 residues: CASSFWDRNSPLHF. CDR3 sequence (DNA): TGTGCCAGCAGCTTTTGGGACAGAAATTCACCCCTCCACTTT. The genes are TRBV11-2 and TRBJ1-6; 7 positions match TRBD1. Trimming removed 3 bases from V and 7 bases from J; junction bases left unmatched: 3. The CDR3 extends over 14 amino acids. Looked up from germline, CDR1 is SGHAT and CDR2 is FQNNGV.